Listed here is a single TCR beta chain. Authors' methods: How many nucleated cells were present was estimated from reference gene primer amplification. Only in-frame clones appear in the TCRdb table, and some are missing; sequencing was by immunoSEQ multiplex PCR. D and trimming come from the DNA, and the V and J calls and clone size come from that table. The table shows 250,000 to 350,000 clones, with around 90% occurring only once. The ends lost 5 bases at V and 7 bases at J; junction bases unmatched: 14. Germline V gene sequence: CDR1 SGHTA, CDR2 FQGNSA. The CDR3 covers 18 residues. This sample is drawn from a study of blood T cell repertoires in COVID-19. Study-wide context: COVID-19 samples collected from the United States, Italy and Spain covered acute and convalescent phases. PBMCs, B-cell-depleted T cells, or T cells were the source of the cDNA or gDNA that made up the material.

The chain recombines TRBV7-2 with TRBJ2-1; 13 bases align to TRBD2. The specimen was peripheral blood. The clonotype was recovered from a woman in her 50s who had recovered from COVID-19. CDR3 sequence (DNA): TGTGCCAGCAGCCCCCTAGTAACTAGCGGGGGGGCCAGGAATGAGCAGTTCTTC. Amino acid sequence: CASSPLVTSGGARNEQFF.